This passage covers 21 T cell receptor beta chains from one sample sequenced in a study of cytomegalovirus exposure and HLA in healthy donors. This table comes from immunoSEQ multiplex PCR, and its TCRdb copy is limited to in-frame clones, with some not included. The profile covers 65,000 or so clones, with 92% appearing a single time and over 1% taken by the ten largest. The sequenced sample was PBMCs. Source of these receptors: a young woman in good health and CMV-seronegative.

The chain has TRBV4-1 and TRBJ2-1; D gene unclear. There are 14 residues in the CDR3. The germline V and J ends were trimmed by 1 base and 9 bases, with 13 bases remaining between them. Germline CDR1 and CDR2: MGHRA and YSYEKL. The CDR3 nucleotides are TGCGCCAGCAGCCAAGGTTCCTCGGTACCTGAGCAGTTCTTC. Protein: CASSQGSSVPEQFF.

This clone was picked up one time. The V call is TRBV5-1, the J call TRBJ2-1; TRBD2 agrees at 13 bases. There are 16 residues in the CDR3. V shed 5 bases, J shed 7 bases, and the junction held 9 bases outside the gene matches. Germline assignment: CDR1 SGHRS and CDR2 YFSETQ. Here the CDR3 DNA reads TGCGCCAGCAGTCCAATGACTAGCGGGAGGAGTAATGAGCAGTTCTTC. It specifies CASSPMTSGRSNEQFF.

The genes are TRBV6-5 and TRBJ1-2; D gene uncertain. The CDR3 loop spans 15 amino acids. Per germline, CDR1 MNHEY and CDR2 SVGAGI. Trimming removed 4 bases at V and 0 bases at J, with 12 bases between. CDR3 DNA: TGTGCCAGCAGTTCCCCCGGCAGGACTAACTATGGCTACACCTTC. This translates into CASSSPGRTNYGYTF.

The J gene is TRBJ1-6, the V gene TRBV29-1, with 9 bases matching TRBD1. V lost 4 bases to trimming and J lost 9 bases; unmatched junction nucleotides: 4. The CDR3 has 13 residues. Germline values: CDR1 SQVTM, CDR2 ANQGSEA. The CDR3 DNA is TGCAGCGTTGGGACAGGGGAAGGTTCACCCCTCCACTTT. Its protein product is CSVGTGEGSPLHF.

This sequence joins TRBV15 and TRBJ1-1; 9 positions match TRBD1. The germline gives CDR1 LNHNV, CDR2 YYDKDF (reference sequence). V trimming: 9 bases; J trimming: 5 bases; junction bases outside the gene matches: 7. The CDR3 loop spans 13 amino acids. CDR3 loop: CATIGQGLTEAFF. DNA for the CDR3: TGTGCCACTATCGGACAGGGGCTGACTGAAGCTTTCTTT.

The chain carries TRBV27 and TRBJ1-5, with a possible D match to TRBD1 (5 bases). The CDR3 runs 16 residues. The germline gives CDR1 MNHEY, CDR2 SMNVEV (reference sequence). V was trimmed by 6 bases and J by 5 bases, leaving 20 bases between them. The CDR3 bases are TGTGCCAGCAGCCCCCGGGTCGGGGGAAGTGATCAGCCCCAGCATTTT. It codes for CASSPRVGGSDQPQHF.

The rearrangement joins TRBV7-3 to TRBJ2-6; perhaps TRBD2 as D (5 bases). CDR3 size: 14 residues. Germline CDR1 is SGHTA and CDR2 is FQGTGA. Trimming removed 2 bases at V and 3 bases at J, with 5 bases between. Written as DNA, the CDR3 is TGTGCCAGCAGCTTAGGAGGTGGGGCCAACGTCCTGACTTTC. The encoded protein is CASSLGGGANVLTF.

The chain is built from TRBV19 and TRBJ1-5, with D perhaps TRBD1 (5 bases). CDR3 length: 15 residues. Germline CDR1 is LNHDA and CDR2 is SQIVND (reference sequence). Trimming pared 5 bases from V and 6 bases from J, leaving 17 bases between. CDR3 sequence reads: CASSPREGRVQPQHF. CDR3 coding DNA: TGTGCCAGTAGTCCCCGGGAGGGCAGGGTTCAGCCCCAGCATTTT.

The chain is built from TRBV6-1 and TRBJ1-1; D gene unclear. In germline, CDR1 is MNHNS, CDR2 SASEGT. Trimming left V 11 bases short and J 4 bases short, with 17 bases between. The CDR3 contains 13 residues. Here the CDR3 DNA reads TGTGCCGGAGGGCGCAGAACCTTCACTGAAGCTTTCTTT. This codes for CAGGRRTFTEAFF.

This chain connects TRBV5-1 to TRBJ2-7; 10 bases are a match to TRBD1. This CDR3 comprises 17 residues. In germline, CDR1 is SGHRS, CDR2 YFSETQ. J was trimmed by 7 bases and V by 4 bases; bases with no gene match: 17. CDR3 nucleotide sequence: TGCGCCAGCAGCGCCGACAGGGGGCTAGGCCCAGGAAGAGAGCAGTACTTC. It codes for CASSADRGLGPGREQYF.

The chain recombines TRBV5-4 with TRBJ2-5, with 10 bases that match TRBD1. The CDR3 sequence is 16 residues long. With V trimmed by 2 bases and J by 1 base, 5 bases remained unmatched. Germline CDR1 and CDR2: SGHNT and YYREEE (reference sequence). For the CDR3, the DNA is TGTGCCAGCAGCTTCGGGGGGACAGGGGTCCAAGAGACCCAGTACTTC. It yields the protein CASSFGGTGVQETQYF.

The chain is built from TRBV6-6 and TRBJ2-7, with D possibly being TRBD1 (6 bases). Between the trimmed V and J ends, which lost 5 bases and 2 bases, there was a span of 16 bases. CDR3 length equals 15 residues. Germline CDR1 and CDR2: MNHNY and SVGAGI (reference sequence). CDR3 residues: CASSRDNGPTYEQYF. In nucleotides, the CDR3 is TGTGCCAGCAGTAGGGACAACGGACCTACCTACGAGCAGTACTTC.

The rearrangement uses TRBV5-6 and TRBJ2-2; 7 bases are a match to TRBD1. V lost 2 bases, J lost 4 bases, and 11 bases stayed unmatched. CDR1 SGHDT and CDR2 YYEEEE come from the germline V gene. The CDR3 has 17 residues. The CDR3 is CASSFPSRGQSTGELFF. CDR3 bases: TGTGCCAGCAGCTTCCCCTCGAGGGGACAGAGCACCGGGGAGCTGTTTTTT.

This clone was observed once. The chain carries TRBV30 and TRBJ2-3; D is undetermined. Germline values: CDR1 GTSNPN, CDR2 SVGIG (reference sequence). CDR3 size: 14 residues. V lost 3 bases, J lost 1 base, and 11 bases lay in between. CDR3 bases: TGTGCCTGGAGCTGGCCCTCCGGCACAGATACGCAGTATTTT. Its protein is CAWSWPSGTDTQYF.

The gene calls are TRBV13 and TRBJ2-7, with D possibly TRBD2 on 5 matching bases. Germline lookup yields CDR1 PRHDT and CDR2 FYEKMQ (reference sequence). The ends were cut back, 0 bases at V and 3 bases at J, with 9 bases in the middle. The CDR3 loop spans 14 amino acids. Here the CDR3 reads CASSLGAVRYEQYF. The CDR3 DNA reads TGTGCCAGCAGCTTAGGAGCGGTTCGCTACGAGCAGTACTTC.

This CDR3 is CASSLRTGSTGELFF. CDR3 nucleotide sequence: TGTGCCAGCAGCTTAAGGACAGGGTCCACCGGGGAGCTGTTTTTT. The chain recombines TRBV7-9 with TRBJ2-2, with 8 bases matching TRBD1. This CDR3 is built from 15 residues. Losses at the gene ends were 2 bases for V and 4 bases for J; bases not matched to a gene: 3. CDR1 and CDR2 (germline): SEHNR, FQNEAQ (reference sequence).

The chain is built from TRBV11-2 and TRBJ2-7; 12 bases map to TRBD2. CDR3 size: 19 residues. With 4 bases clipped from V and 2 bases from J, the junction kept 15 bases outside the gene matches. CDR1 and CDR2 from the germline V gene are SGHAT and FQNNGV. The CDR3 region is CASSSRGGLTSGRPYEQYF. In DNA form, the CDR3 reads TGTGCCAGCAGCTCCCGGGGGGGGTTGACTAGCGGGAGACCCTACGAGCAGTACTTC. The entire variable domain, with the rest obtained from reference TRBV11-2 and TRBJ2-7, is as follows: EAGVAQSPRYKIIEKRQSVAFWCNPISGHATLYWYQQILGQGPKLLIQFQNNGVVDDSQLPKDRFSAERLKGVDSTLKIQPAKLEDSAVYLCASSSRGGLTSGRPYEQYFGPGTRLTVT.

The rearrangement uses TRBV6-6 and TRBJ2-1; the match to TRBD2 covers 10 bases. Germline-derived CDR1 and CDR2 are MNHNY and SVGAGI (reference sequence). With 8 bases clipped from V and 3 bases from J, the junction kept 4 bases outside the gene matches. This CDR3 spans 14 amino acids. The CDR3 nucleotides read TGTGCCAGCCGTAGCGGGGGGAACTACAATGAGCAGTTCTTC. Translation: CASRSGGNYNEQFF.

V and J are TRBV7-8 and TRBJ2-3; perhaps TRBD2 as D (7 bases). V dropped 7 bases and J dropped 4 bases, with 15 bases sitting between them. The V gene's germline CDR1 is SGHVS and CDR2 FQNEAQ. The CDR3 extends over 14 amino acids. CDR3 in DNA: TGTGCCAGCACCTATAGGGGGGGCGCAGATACGCAGTATTTT. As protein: CASTYRGGADTQYF.

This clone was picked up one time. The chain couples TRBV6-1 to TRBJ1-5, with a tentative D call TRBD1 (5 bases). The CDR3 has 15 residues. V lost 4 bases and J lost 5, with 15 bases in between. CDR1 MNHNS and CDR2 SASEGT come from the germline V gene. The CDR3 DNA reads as TGTGCCAGCAGTGTCTCAGGGAATAAGGATCAGCCCCAGCATTTT. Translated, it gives CASSVSGNKDQPQHF.

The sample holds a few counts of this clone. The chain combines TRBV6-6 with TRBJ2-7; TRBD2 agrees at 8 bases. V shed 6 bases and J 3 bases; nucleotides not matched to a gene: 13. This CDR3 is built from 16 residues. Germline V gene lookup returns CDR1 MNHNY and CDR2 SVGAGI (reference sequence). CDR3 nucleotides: TGTGCCAGCAGCTCTCTTATAGCGGGACCGAACTACGAGCAGTACTTC. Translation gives CASSSLIAGPNYEQYF.